This TCR beta chain was recorded in a study of Ad26.COV2.S vaccination and SARS-CoV-2 variants. Treatment in this sample: some 20 received Ad26.COV2.S at low or high dose, single or two shots; about 5 received placebo; per-sample allocation not given. Sampling occurred on day 63 after the first vaccine or placebo injection. Donor was an adult aged 18-55 years in Boston. An Ad26 vector was used to express Wuhan-strain SARS-CoV-2 spike as the vaccine. The CDR3 consists of 16 residues. V gave up 5 bases and J gave up 4 bases; unmatched junction bases: 11. In germline, CDR1 is MNHEY, CDR2 SVGEGT. The repertoire was sequenced with immunoSEQ multiplex PCR; TCRdb's copy has only in-frame clones and lacks some. This table has 300,000 to 350,000 clones, 70% to 90% appearing once.

The sequencing used peripheral blood, collected in a trial of Ad26.COV2.S vaccine versus placebo. The sequence derives from a person aged 18 to 59 who received the Ad26.COV2.S COVID-19 vaccine or a placebo. The chain employs TRBV6-2 or TRBV6-3 and TRBJ1-2; TRBD1 matches at 9 bases. The chain's CDR3 is CASSPPDRGFLYGYTF. The CDR3 bases are TGTGCCAGCAGTCCCCCGGACAGGGGCTTCCTCTATGGCTACACCTTC.